Following are 24 T cell receptor beta chains from one sample sequenced in a study of cytomegalovirus exposure and HLA in healthy donors. The PCR made use of 60 Vbeta and 13 Jbeta primers. Clones were read by immunoSEQ multiplex PCR, and TCRdb kept only the in-frame ones, dropping some. The sample contains about 190,000 clones, about 69% of which appear only once. The specimen was PBMCs. Source of these receptors: a man aged 25 to 40 in good health and CMV-seropositive.

This chain joins TRBV7-2 and TRBJ1-2; 9 bases align to TRBD1. The germline V gene encodes CDR1 SGHTA and CDR2 FQGNSA. The V segment lost 5 bases and the J segment 7 bases; nucleotides outside the gene matches: 2. CDR3 length: 12 amino acids. CDR3 in amino acids: CASSTDRGGYTF. The CDR3 bases are TGTGCCAGCAGCACGGACAGGGGTGGCTACACCTTC. Full variable domain (missing parts from reference TRBV7-2 and TRBJ1-2): GAGVSQSPSNKVTEKGKDVELRCDPISGHTALYWYRQSLGQGLEFLIYFQGNSAPDKSGLPSDRFSAERTGGSVSTLTIQRTQQEDSAVYLCASSTDRGGYTFGSGTRLTVV.

The chain links TRBV7-9 to TRBJ2-7; 9 positions match TRBD1. The junction had 12 bases not matched to a gene; V was cut back by 5 bases and J by 7 bases. This CDR3 is built from 15 residues. The germline gives CDR1 SEHNR, CDR2 FQNEAQ (reference sequence). This CDR3 is CASSPQDRGVKEQYF. CDR3 nucleotide sequence: TGTGCCAGCAGCCCACAGGACAGGGGAGTGAAGGAGCAGTACTTC.

CDR3 protein: CASSSGGRPAGELFF. In nucleotides, the CDR3 is TGTGCCAGCAGCTCAGGGGGCCGGCCGGCCGGGGAGCTGTTTTTT. V is TRBV11-2 and J is TRBJ2-2; 8 bases agree with TRBD1. There are 15 residues in the CDR3. The V segment lost 4 bases and the J segment 6 bases; nucleotides outside the gene matches: 7. Per the germline V gene, CDR1 is SGHAT and CDR2 is FQNNGV.

The rearrangement joins TRBV5-1 to TRBJ2-2; 9 nucleotides line up with TRBD1. In germline, CDR1 is SGHRS, CDR2 YFSETQ. This CDR3 spans 17 amino acids. The V segment lost 0 bases and the J segment 2 bases; nucleotides outside the gene matches: 5. For the CDR3, the DNA is TGCGCCAGCAGCTTGGCAGGGACAGGGTTAAACACCGGGGAGCTGTTTTTT. Translated: CASSLAGTGLNTGELFF.

J is TRBJ2-7 and V is TRBV11-1; possible D gene TRBD1, 6 bases. The germline V and J ends were trimmed by 5 bases and 7 bases, with 15 bases remaining between them. CDR3 length: 13 residues. Germline CDR1 and CDR2: SGHAT and FQDESV (reference sequence). The CDR3 spells CASSPDPRGEQYF. The CDR3 DNA follows: TGTGCCAGCAGCCCCGACCCAAGGGGGGAGCAGTACTTC.

The chain uses TRBV18 and TRBJ2-1, with TRBD2 matching over 15 bases. Germline lookup yields CDR1 KGHSH and CDR2 LQKENI. The trim removed 5 bases at V and 2 bases at J, leaving 7 bases unmatched. CDR3 length: 18 amino acids. CDR3 DNA: TGTGCCAGCTCATCTATAGGGACTAGCGGGGGGACCTACAATGAGCAGTTCTTC. Translated, it gives CASSSIGTSGGTYNEQFF.

The chain employs TRBV30 and TRBJ1-6; D not certain. The CDR3 has 11 residues. Germline V gives CDR1 GTSNPN, CDR2 SVGIG (reference sequence). Trimming left V 4 bases short and J 9 bases short, with 7 bases between. CDR3 sequence reads: CAWKSVSPLHF. The CDR3 DNA reads as TGTGCCTGGAAAAGCGTTTCACCCCTCCACTTT. Looking up the rest from reference TRBV30 and TRBJ1-6 gives the full variable domain: SQTIHQWPATLVQPVGSPLSLECTVEGTSNPNLYWYRQAAGRGLQLLFYSVGIGQISSEVPQNLSASRPQDRQFILSSKKLLLSDSGFYLCAWKSVSPLHFGNGTRLTVT.

The V call is TRBV4-1, the J call TRBJ2-2, with 7 bases fitting TRBD2. Germline trimming cut 0 bases from V and 7 bases from J; bases unmatched to any gene: 2. Germline loops: CDR1 MGHRA, CDR2 YSYEKL. This CDR3 has 14 amino acids. In nucleotides, the CDR3 is TGCGCCAGCAGCCAAGAGGGGGGGGTCGGGGAGCTGTTTTTT. Translation: CASSQEGGVGELFF.

This clone has just one count. V gene TRBV28 combines with J gene TRBJ1-1; TRBD1 aligns across 7 bases. CDR1 and CDR2 (germline): MDHEN, SYDVKM. The CDR3 loop spans 14 amino acids. Losses at the gene ends were 3 bases for V and 7 bases for J; bases not matched to a gene: 8. The CDR3 loop is CASSLGTVDSEAFF. As DNA, the CDR3 is TGTGCCAGCAGTTTGGGGACAGTTGACAGTGAAGCTTTCTTT.

This chain links TRBV6-1 with TRBJ2-1, with 8 nucleotides matching TRBD2. There are 15 residues in the CDR3. CDR1 is MNHNS, CDR2 SASEGT, per germline. Trimming removed 5 bases from V and 2 bases from J; junction bases left unmatched: 5. The CDR3 loop reads CASSSPGLAYNEQFF. Here the CDR3 DNA reads TGTGCCAGCAGTTCCCCGGGACTAGCCTACAATGAGCAGTTCTTC.

The chain links TRBV7-2 to TRBJ2-3, with 8 nucleotides matching TRBD2. This CDR3 has 17 residues. Germline CDR1 and CDR2: SGHTA and FQGNSA. The V and J ends lost 5 bases and 6 bases, in that order; junction bases with no gene match: 16. CDR3 protein: CASSLLGVAGGGDTQYF. CDR3 sequence (DNA): TGTGCCAGCAGCCTCTTGGGAGTCGCCGGCGGGGGGGATACGCAGTATTTT.

The V call is TRBV7-9, the J call TRBJ2-1; D unclear. Trimming shortened V by 6 bases and J by 0 bases, and 6 bases separated the two germline ends. The CDR3 is made up of 13 amino acids. The germline V gene has CDR1 SEHNR and CDR2 FQNEAQ (reference sequence). This CDR3 is CASRRSSYNEQFF. For the CDR3, the DNA is TGTGCCAGCAGACGGAGCTCCTACAATGAGCAGTTCTTC.

This chain links TRBV14 with TRBJ2-3, with TRBD2 matching 9 bases. V lost 4 bases, J lost 3 bases, and 17 bases stayed unmatched. This CDR3 has 19 residues. Germline values: CDR1 SGHDN, CDR2 FVKESK. CDR3 sequence reads: CASSLWTAISGSRTDTQYF. DNA of the CDR3: TGTGCCAGCAGCCTATGGACAGCGATTAGCGGGAGCAGAACAGATACGCAGTATTTT.

This clone was recorded a few times. The chain recombines TRBV6-5 with TRBJ1-2, with 7 nucleotides matching TRBD1. The J segment lost 4 bases and the V segment lost 0 bases, leaving 2 bases of the junction unmatched. The CDR3 spans 14 residues. Per germline, CDR1 MNHEY and CDR2 SVGAGI. CDR3 loop: CASSYSPGGYGYTF. CDR3 in DNA: TGTGCCAGCAGTTACTCACCAGGGGGCTATGGCTACACCTTC.

In regard to this clone: The junction shows a germline mismatch at one end, possibly a read error. This rearrangement joins TRBV7-7 to TRBJ1-1; D gene uncertain. Germline V CDR1 and CDR2: SSHAT, FNYEAQ (reference sequence). The CDR3 consists of 12 residues. The CDR3, as DNA: TGTGCTAGCAGCTTGGGTTTCGGGGTGTTGTTCTTT. Protein: CASSLGFGVLFF.

This chain connects TRBV19 to TRBJ2-3; D remains unclear. CDR3 length: 13 residues. V lost 5 bases and J lost 5, with 11 bases in between. In germline, CDR1 is LNHDA, CDR2 SQIVND (reference sequence). CDR3 bases: TGTGCCAGTAGTCCCCGTCCTATAGATACGCAGTATTTT. As protein: CASSPRPIDTQYF. The full variable domain, rest sourced from reference TRBV19 and TRBJ2-3, is DGGITQSPKYLFRKEGQNVTLSCEQNLNHDAMYWYRQDPGQGLRLIYYSQIVNDFQKGDIAEGYSVSREKKESFPLTVTSAQKNPTAFYLCASSPRPIDTQYFGPGTRLTVL.

The chain employs TRBV7-3 and TRBJ1-5; 7 positions match TRBD1. CDR1 and CDR2 (germline): SGHTA, FQGTGA. The J segment lost 0 bases and the V segment lost 5 bases, leaving 4 bases of the junction unmatched. The CDR3 loop spans 15 amino acids. The DNA of the CDR3 is TGTGCCAGCAGCGCGGAGGGGGCTAGCAATCAGCCCCAGCATTTT. Encoded protein: CASSAEGASNQPQHF.

The chain uses TRBV19 and TRBJ2-7; 8 nucleotides line up with TRBD2. V shed 2 bases and J 5 bases; nucleotides not matched to a gene: 11. Looked up from germline, CDR1 is LNHDA and CDR2 is SQIVND (reference sequence). CDR3 size: 16 residues. This CDR3 is CASSIRRGTSGHEQYF. The CDR3 DNA is TGTGCCAGTAGTATAAGGCGCGGGACTAGTGGGCACGAGCAGTACTTC.

This clone was counted a single time. The V and J genes are TRBV6-6 and TRBJ2-7; TRBD1 agrees at 9 bases. This CDR3 is 15 amino acids long. Unmatched junction bases numbered 4, after V lost 4 bases and J lost 0 bases. Per the germline V gene, CDR1 is MNHNY and CDR2 is SVGAGI (reference sequence). The CDR3: CASSLGTGNSYEQYF. CDR3 DNA sequence: TGTGCCAGCAGTTTAGGGACAGGGAACTCCTACGAGCAGTACTTC.

There are a few counts of this clone. The chain couples TRBV27 to TRBJ2-3; maybe TRBD2 (5 bases). This CDR3 has 15 amino acids. Germline V gene lookup returns CDR1 MNHEY and CDR2 SMNVEV (reference sequence). The V end lost 5 bases, the J end lost 1 base, and 13 bases lay between the germline ends. CDR3 nucleotides: TGTGCCAGCAGTAGAATTGTCGGGGGCACAGATACGCAGTATTTT. Amino acid sequence: CASSRIVGGTDTQYF.

This chain connects TRBV2 to TRBJ1-4; D is ambiguous. The CDR3 is 13 residues long. V was clipped by 6 bases and J by 4 bases, with 9 bases between them. Germline CDR1 is SNHLY and CDR2 is FYNNEI. This CDR3 reads CASRTDHNEKLFF. The DNA of the CDR3 is TGTGCCAGCAGGACTGATCATAATGAAAAACTGTTTTTT.

This clone turned up a few times. The chain has TRBV28 and TRBJ2-1; TRBD2 matches 8 bases. The CDR3 sequence is 16 residues long. J was trimmed by 1 base and V by 5 bases; bases with no gene match: 7. Germline loops: CDR1 MDHEN, CDR2 SYDVKM. The DNA for the CDR3 is TGTGCCAGCAGTACCCATAGCGGGGAATCCTACAATGAGCAGTTCTTC. This gives the protein CASSTHSGESYNEQFF.

V usage is TRBV7-2 and J usage is TRBJ2-3; D uncertain. This CDR3 comprises 13 residues. Trimming pared 5 bases from V and 6 bases from J, leaving 12 bases between. The germline CDR1 and CDR2 sequences are SGHTA and FQGNSA. This CDR3 reads CASSGWVGDTQYF. CDR3 sequence (DNA): TGTGCCAGCAGCGGATGGGTCGGGGATACGCAGTATTTT.

The rearrangement links TRBV4-1 to TRBJ2-3; D is uncertain. The V gene lost 1 base and the J gene lost 4 bases, with 12 bases spanning the gap. Per the germline V gene, CDR1 is MGHRA and CDR2 is YSYEKL. This CDR3 region has 15 residues. The CDR3 sequence: CASSQGVASADTQYF. In nucleotides, the CDR3 is TGCGCCAGCAGCCAAGGAGTAGCAAGCGCAGATACGCAGTATTTT.